This T cell receptor beta chain was identified in a study of blood T cells in healthy people across ages. The use of a sample-barcoded 5' primer and a J-beta primer mix characterized a second PCR of roughly 6 to 11 cycles. No fewer than 2.5 million CDR3-containing paired-end reads came from each sample. TCRdb recomputed calls from the 5' RACE reads with MiXCR, one row per CDR3 protein. The sample consists of about 1.8 million distinct CDR3 sequences, about 49% of them appearing once. Losses at the gene ends were 7 bases for V and 3 bases for J; bases not matched to a gene: 12. This CDR3 has 15 residues. CDR1 SGDLS and CDR2 YYNGEE come from the germline V gene.

This TCR came from a woman in her thirties or forties in good health. The V call is TRBV9, the J call TRBJ1-2, with 7 bases matching TRBD1. The sample comprised blood. The DNA of the CDR3 is TGTGCCAGCGGGTCCTCCAGGACAGGCGACTATGGCTACACCTTC. Translation gives CASGSSRTGDYGYTF.